This entry is about one TCR beta chain. Its matching antigen is unknown. The data originate from a study of shared clonotypes between healthy human individuals. Study-level results: Clonotypes not shared had lower generation probabilities than those common to all four donors.

The CDR3 totals 15 residues. V lost 6 bases to trimming and J lost 5 bases, with 20 bases between them. Germline values: CDR1 SGHVS, CDR2 FQNEAQ. Naive CD8 isolation took CD45RO-negative cells positively selected for CCR7 and excluded terminally differentiated effector memory CD45RA+ cells. Profiling relied on immunoSEQ multiplex PCR, and the TCRdb table lists in-frame clones only, not all of them. The repertoire includes about 2.2 million clones, roughly 93% of them detected once, and 1.5% to 2% sits in the top ten. The source material was naive CD8+ T cells from PBMCs. V gene TRBV7-8 combines with J gene TRBJ2-7; D not resolved. This TCR derives from a man aged 18 to 29 in good health. Some clones in this sample may be carry-over from other donors' samples. The CDR3 coding sequence is TGTGCCAGCAGTCCGCCGGGTAGGGTCATAAACGAGCAGTACTTC. This translates into CASSPPGRVINEQYF.